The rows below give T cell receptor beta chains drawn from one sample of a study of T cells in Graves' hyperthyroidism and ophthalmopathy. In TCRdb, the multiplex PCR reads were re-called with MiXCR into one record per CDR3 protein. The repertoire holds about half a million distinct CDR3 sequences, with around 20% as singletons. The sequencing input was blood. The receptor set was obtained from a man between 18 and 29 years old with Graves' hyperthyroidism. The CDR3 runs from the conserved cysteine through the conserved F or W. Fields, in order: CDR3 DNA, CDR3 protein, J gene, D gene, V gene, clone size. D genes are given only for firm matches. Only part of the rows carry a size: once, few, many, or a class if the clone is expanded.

CDR3nt: TGCAGCGCTCTAACCGGGCCCGGGGAGCTGTTTTTT
CDR3aa: CSALTGPGELFF
j_gene: TRBJ2-2
d_gene: -
v_gene: TRBV29-1
abundance: few

CDR3nt: TGTGCCACCAGCCCGGGACAGTTACAAGAGACCCAGTACTTC
CDR3aa: CATSPGQLQETQYF
j_gene: TRBJ2-5
d_gene: TRBD1
v_gene: TRBV24-1
abundance: few

CDR3nt: TGTGCCACCAGCAGAGACCCTAGGAACACTGAAGCTTTCTTT
CDR3aa: CATSRDPRNTEAFF
j_gene: TRBJ1-1
d_gene: -
v_gene: TRBV15
abundance: many

CDR3nt: TGCGCCGATCCGGAGAAGGGGGGCAGGGCTTACGATCAGTACTTC
CDR3aa: CADPEKGGRAYDQYF
j_gene: TRBJ2-7
d_gene: -
v_gene: TRBV10-1
abundance: -

CDR3nt: TGTGCCAGTACACCGGGACAGGGTGGGTACGAGCAGTACTTC
CDR3aa: CASTPGQGGYEQYF
j_gene: TRBJ2-7
d_gene: TRBD1
v_gene: TRBV19
abundance: many

CDR3nt: TGTGCCAGTAGTATGCTTGCGGGGGGACAAGATGGCTACACCTTC
CDR3aa: CASSMLAGGQDGYTF
j_gene: TRBJ1-2
d_gene: -
v_gene: TRBV19
abundance: once

CDR3nt: TGCAGTGTTAAGGGACAGCAGGGCTACGAGCAGTACTTC
CDR3aa: CSVKGQQGYEQYF
j_gene: TRBJ2-7
d_gene: TRBD1
v_gene: TRBV20-1
abundance: many

CDR3nt: TGTGCCAGCAGCTTGGACAGCAACAATGAAAAACTGTTTTTT
CDR3aa: CASSLDSNNEKLFF
j_gene: TRBJ1-4
d_gene: -
v_gene: TRBV7-9
abundance: many

CDR3nt: TGTGCCAGCAGTTTGGGCGGGGTTCGCTACGAGCAGTGCTTC
CDR3aa: CASSLGGVRYEQCF
j_gene: TRBJ2-7
d_gene: -
v_gene: TRBV28
abundance: -

CDR3nt: TGTGCCAGCAGTGTCTACGGACAGGGAAGGGGGCCCCAGCATTTT
CDR3aa: CASSVYGQGRGPQHF
j_gene: TRBJ1-5
d_gene: TRBD1
v_gene: TRBV6-1
abundance: -

CDR3nt: TGTGCCAGTAGTATTCTGGGGCGCCTATTAGATGGCTACACCTTC
CDR3aa: CASSILGRLLDGYTF
j_gene: TRBJ1-2
d_gene: -
v_gene: TRBV19
abundance: many

CDR3nt: TGTGCCAGTAGAATGGGGGTCACTGAAGCTTTCTTT
CDR3aa: CASRMGVTEAFF
j_gene: TRBJ1-1
d_gene: -
v_gene: TRBV19
abundance: many

CDR3nt: TGCAGTGCTAGTGAGGGGACGATTAGCTCCTATAATTCACCCCTCCACTTT
CDR3aa: CSASEGTISSYNSPLHF
j_gene: TRBJ1-6
d_gene: -
v_gene: TRBV20-1
abundance: many

CDR3nt: TGCGCCAGCAGCCAGGCGGACTCGGGGGAGCAGTACTTC
CDR3aa: CASSQADSGEQYF
j_gene: TRBJ2-7
d_gene: -
v_gene: TRBV4-1
abundance: many

CDR3nt: TGTGCCAGCAGTCTGGCGAACGGGGGTCAGCCCCAGCATTTT
CDR3aa: CASSLANGGQPQHF
j_gene: TRBJ1-5
d_gene: -
v_gene: TRBV27
abundance: many

CDR3nt: TGTGCCAGCAGTTTCAGGACTGACCTGAACACTGAAGCTTTCTTT
CDR3aa: CASSFRTDLNTEAFF
j_gene: TRBJ1-1
d_gene: -
v_gene: TRBV7-2
abundance: many

CDR3nt: TGTGCCAGTAAAAACCAGGAAGGGGGGCCTCGCCCTGAAGCTTTCTTT
CDR3aa: CASKNQEGGPRPEAFF
j_gene: TRBJ1-1
d_gene: -
v_gene: TRBV19
abundance: few

CDR3nt: TGTGCCAGCACCTCACTGACTAGCGGGGGGGCGGGGACCCAGTACTTC
CDR3aa: CASTSLTSGGAGTQYF
j_gene: TRBJ2-5
d_gene: TRBD2
v_gene: TRBV6-1
abundance: many

CDR3nt: TGTGCCAGCAGCTTACTAGGGTCCGACATTAAGTACTTC
CDR3aa: CASSLLGSDIKYF
j_gene: TRBJ2-4
d_gene: -
v_gene: TRBV11-2
abundance: -

CDR3nt: TGTGCCAGCAGGTTTACCAGCGGCATCCCAGAAGCTTTCTTT
CDR3aa: CASRFTSGIPEAFF
j_gene: TRBJ1-1
d_gene: -
v_gene: TRBV6-1
abundance: many

CDR3nt: TGTGCCTCCCTAGGCAGGGCTAACGAGCAGTACTTC
CDR3aa: CASLGRANEQYF
j_gene: TRBJ2-7
d_gene: -
v_gene: TRBV28
abundance: -

CDR3nt: TGTGCCAGTAGTTTGGGACAGTTTAATCAGCCCCAGCATTTT
CDR3aa: CASSLGQFNQPQHF
j_gene: TRBJ1-5
d_gene: TRBD1
v_gene: TRBV19
abundance: -

CDR3nt: TGTGCCAGTAGTACCTTGGGACTAGCGGGGGCTACGCAGTATTTT
CDR3aa: CASSTLGLAGATQYF
j_gene: TRBJ2-3
d_gene: TRBD2
v_gene: TRBV19
abundance: -

CDR3nt: TGTGCCAGCAGCTTACCGGGACAGGGCGAGACCCAGTACTTC
CDR3aa: CASSLPGQGETQYF
j_gene: TRBJ2-5
d_gene: TRBD1
v_gene: TRBV5-4
abundance: many

CDR3nt: TGTGCCAGCAGACGTCAGGGGAACTATGGCTACACCTTC
CDR3aa: CASRRQGNYGYTF
j_gene: TRBJ1-2
d_gene: -
v_gene: TRBV28
abundance: -

CDR3nt: TGTGCCAGCAGTCCAAGACAGGTAATGAGCACTGAAGCTTTCTTT
CDR3aa: CASSPRQVMSTEAFF
j_gene: TRBJ1-1
d_gene: -
v_gene: TRBV28
abundance: many

CDR3nt: TGTGCCAGCAGTCCTCAGGGGGCTTTGACGGAGACCCAGTACTTC
CDR3aa: CASSPQGALTETQYF
j_gene: TRBJ2-5
d_gene: TRBD1
v_gene: TRBV2
abundance: -

CDR3nt: TGTGCCAGCAGTTCATTCGAGGGCCCGTCTCCTCATCAGCCCCAGCATTTT
CDR3aa: CASSSFEGPSPHQPQHF
j_gene: TRBJ1-5
d_gene: -
v_gene: TRBV28
abundance: few

CDR3nt: TGTGCCAGCAGTTTAAGTAGGGGGGCTGATGGCTACACCTTC
CDR3aa: CASSLSRGADGYTF
j_gene: TRBJ1-2
d_gene: -
v_gene: TRBV12-3/TRBV12-4
abundance: -

CDR3nt: TGTGCCAGCAGTCTGACTAGCGGGAGTTCGGAGGAGACCCAGTACTTC
CDR3aa: CASSLTSGSSEETQYF
j_gene: TRBJ2-5
d_gene: TRBD2
v_gene: TRBV6-2/TRBV6-3
abundance: -

CDR3nt: TGTGCCAGCAGCCAAGATGAGGGTCTAGCGCTTACCTACGAGCAGTACTTC
CDR3aa: CASSQDEGLALTYEQYF
j_gene: TRBJ2-7
d_gene: -
v_gene: TRBV4-2
abundance: -

CDR3nt: TGCGCCAGCAGCCAAGCCACTGGGCGGGGGCCGTTGGGCACTGAAGCTTTCTTT
CDR3aa: CASSQATGRGPLGTEAFF
j_gene: TRBJ1-1
d_gene: -
v_gene: TRBV4-1
abundance: -

CDR3nt: TGTGCCAGCAGTCTCCTAGGGCGAGAGACCCAGTACTTC
CDR3aa: CASSLLGRETQYF
j_gene: TRBJ2-5
d_gene: -
v_gene: TRBV12-3/TRBV12-4
abundance: many

CDR3nt: TGTGCCAGCAGCCAAGAGGCGGGCAACACCGGGGAGCTGTTTTTT
CDR3aa: CASSQEAGNTGELFF
j_gene: TRBJ2-2
d_gene: -
v_gene: TRBV4-2
abundance: many

CDR3nt: TGTGCCACCAGCAGAGAGGGGCAGGTTGTGCGCGAGCAGTACTTC
CDR3aa: CATSREGQVVREQYF
j_gene: TRBJ2-7
d_gene: -
v_gene: TRBV15
abundance: many

CDR3nt: TGTGCCTGGAGTGTCCCCATGGGGGGGGGCACCGGGGAGCTGTTTTTT
CDR3aa: CAWSVPMGGGTGELFF
j_gene: TRBJ2-2
d_gene: TRBD2
v_gene: TRBV30
abundance: many

CDR3nt: TGTGCCAGCAGTCGGGACAGGGGCCAAGCGACCCAGTACTTC
CDR3aa: CASSRDRGQATQYF
j_gene: TRBJ2-5
d_gene: TRBD1
v_gene: TRBV28
abundance: -

CDR3nt: TGTGCCAGCAGCCCAGCCCTTGACAGGAACTATGGCTACACCTTC
CDR3aa: CASSPALDRNYGYTF
j_gene: TRBJ1-2
d_gene: -
v_gene: TRBV7-3
abundance: few

CDR3nt: TGTGCCAGTAGTATAGAGGCAGCGAACACTGAAGCTTTCTTT
CDR3aa: CASSIEAANTEAFF
j_gene: TRBJ1-1
d_gene: -
v_gene: TRBV19
abundance: few

CDR3nt: TGTGCCAGCAGCCCCGTTGCCGGAAGAGACGGCTACACCTTC
CDR3aa: CASSPVAGRDGYTF
j_gene: TRBJ1-2
d_gene: -
v_gene: TRBV13
abundance: many

CDR3nt: TGTGCCATCAGTGAGTGGGGGCCCCTACTCCCCTACGAGCAGTACTTC
CDR3aa: CAISEWGPLLPYEQYF
j_gene: TRBJ2-7
d_gene: -
v_gene: TRBV10-3
abundance: -

CDR3nt: TGCAGCGTCCTATTTACCAGGGGGGGCACTGAAGCTTTCTTT
CDR3aa: CSVLFTRGGTEAFF
j_gene: TRBJ1-1
d_gene: TRBD1
v_gene: TRBV29-1
abundance: many

CDR3nt: TGTGCCAGCAGTTCTCCGGAGACAGGGTCCTACGAGCAGTACTTC
CDR3aa: CASSSPETGSYEQYF
j_gene: TRBJ2-7
d_gene: TRBD1
v_gene: TRBV6-5
abundance: many

CDR3nt: TGTGCCACCAGTGACTTTGTCGTGGGCGGGGAGACCCAGTACTTC
CDR3aa: CATSDFVVGGETQYF
j_gene: TRBJ2-5
d_gene: -
v_gene: TRBV24-1
abundance: -

CDR3nt: TGCAGTGCTCCTGATCCAGGCACCTACGAGCAGTACTTC
CDR3aa: CSAPDPGTYEQYF
j_gene: TRBJ2-7
d_gene: -
v_gene: TRBV20-1
abundance: few

CDR3nt: TGTGCCAGCAGGCCGACAGGGGTCCATGGCTACACCTTC
CDR3aa: CASRPTGVHGYTF
j_gene: TRBJ1-2
d_gene: TRBD1
v_gene: TRBV28
abundance: many